One sample yielded the 12 T cell receptor beta chains listed below, sequenced in a study of control samples from healthy donors and cancer patients. Generated by immunoSEQ multiplex PCR, the TCRdb table keeps only in-frame clones and is missing some. The sample has more than 65,000 clones; 70% to 90% are singletons. The specimen sequenced was PBMCs. The origin of the receptors is a woman in her fifties or sixties with head and neck cancer.

This chain links TRBV12-3 or TRBV12-4 with TRBJ1-5; TRBD1 might be the D (5 bases). V dropped 6 bases and J dropped 5 bases, with 11 bases sitting between them. This CDR3 contains 13 residues. CDR3 nucleotide sequence: TGTGCCAGCAGCCCTCAAGGGGATCAGCCCCAGCATTTT. Translating it yields CASSPQGDQPQHF.

The chain recombines TRBV9 with TRBJ2-1; 8 bases fit TRBD2. Germline assignment: CDR1 SGDLS and CDR2 YYNGEE. The V and J ends lost 0 bases and 4 bases, in that order; junction bases with no gene match: 15. This CDR3 is built from 19 residues. As DNA, the CDR3 is TGTGCCAGCAGCGTAGTTGCCGGGACCGGGACTAGAACTTACAATGAGCAGTTCTTC. Its translation is CASSVVAGTGTRTYNEQFF.

V usage is TRBV7-3 and J usage is TRBJ2-5, with a tentative D call TRBD2 (5 bases). CDR1 SGHTA and CDR2 FQGTGA come from the germline V gene. The CDR3 runs 15 residues. Trimming cost V 5 bases and J 5 bases, with 18 bases left between them. CDR3 in amino acids: CASSPRGTPRETQYF. The CDR3 DNA sequence: TGTGCCAGCAGCCCCCGGGGTACCCCCCGGGAGACCCAGTACTTC.

The gene calls are TRBV20-1 and TRBJ1-3; D unclear. The V and J ends lost 5 bases and 7 bases respectively, with 9 bases between them. The CDR3 totals 11 residues. From germline, CDR1 is DFQATT and CDR2 SNEGSKA (reference sequence). For the CDR3, the DNA is TGCAGTGCTTCCCTGGGGAACACCATATATTTT. Residues: CSASLGNTIYF.

The table lists this clone with a count of one. The chain's CDR3 is CASSLTFRNEQFF. DNA for the CDR3: TGTGCCAGCAGTTTAACTTTTCGGAATGAGCAGTTCTTC. This chain connects TRBV28 to TRBJ2-1; D ambiguous. The CDR3 covers 13 residues. Trimming took off 2 bases at V and 7 bases at J, with 9 bases between the two ends. CDR1 MDHEN and CDR2 SYDVKM come from the germline V gene.

The CDR3 spells CASSLEGFGRWDNEQFF. In nucleotides, the CDR3 is TGTGCCAGCAGCTTGGAAGGGTTCGGGAGGTGGGACAATGAGCAGTTCTTC. The V call is TRBV5-6, the J call TRBJ2-1, with 7 bases matching TRBD2. Unmatched junction bases numbered 11, after V lost 0 bases and J lost 5 bases. Per the germline V gene, CDR1 is SGHDT and CDR2 is YYEEEE. This CDR3 region has 17 residues.

V and J are TRBV28 and TRBJ2-1; weak D call: TRBD2 (6 bases). CDR1 is MDHEN, CDR2 SYDVKM, per germline. The V gene lost 4 bases and the J gene lost 0 bases, with 16 bases spanning the gap. The CDR3 is 17 amino acids. The CDR3 sequence is CASSSVAAGSSYNEQFF. CDR3 bases: TGTGCCAGCAGTTCCGTGGCGGCGGGATCCTCCTACAATGAGCAGTTCTTC.

V and J are TRBV5-4 and TRBJ2-2; a possible D gene is TRBD2 (5 bases). Trimming stripped 4 bases from V and 3 bases from J, with 16 bases between. This CDR3 has 16 amino acids. Per germline, CDR1 SGHNT and CDR2 YYREEE (reference sequence). The CDR3 here is CASSPPGAEDTGELFF. Here the CDR3 DNA reads TGTGCCAGCAGCCCCCCTGGAGCGGAGGACACCGGGGAGCTGTTTTTT.

The rearrangement joins TRBV5-1 to TRBJ1-2, with D perhaps matching TRBD1 (5 bases). Trimming shortened V by 1 base and J by 7 bases, and 14 bases separated the two germline ends. The CDR3 spans 14 residues. The germline V gene encodes CDR1 SGHRS and CDR2 YFSETQ. The CDR3 reads CASSLYQGVGGYTF. The DNA for the CDR3 is TGCGCCAGCAGCTTGTATCAAGGGGTGGGTGGCTACACCTTC.

The CDR3 loop reads CASSIMRGANEQFF. Here the CDR3 DNA reads TGTGCCAGCTCTATTATGCGGGGGGCCAATGAGCAGTTCTTC. The chain couples TRBV6-5 to TRBJ2-1, with TRBD2 identical over 8 bases. J gave up 6 bases and V 8 bases, and 9 bases lay outside the gene matches. Germline V gives CDR1 MNHEY, CDR2 SVGAGI. CDR3 length: 14 residues.

The chain links TRBV19 to TRBJ1-4; 8 bases are shared with TRBD1. CDR1 is LNHDA, CDR2 SQIVND, per germline (reference sequence). The CDR3 has 13 amino acids. V lost 5 bases to trimming and J lost 7 bases; unmatched junction nucleotides: 3. The CDR3 sequence: CASSLGTGEKLFF. CDR3 DNA sequence: TGTGCCAGTAGTCTCGGGACAGGTGAAAAACTGTTTTTT.

The chain combines TRBV2 with TRBJ2-6; D perhaps matches TRBD1 (7 bases). The CDR3 extends over 17 amino acids. Germline assignment: CDR1 SNHLY and CDR2 FYNNEI. V lost 6 bases to trimming and J lost 2 bases, with 17 bases between them. The CDR3 here is CASRQGPSGAGANVLTF. CDR3 in DNA: TGTGCCAGCAGACAGGGGCCTTCGGGGGCTGGGGCCAACGTCCTGACTTTC.